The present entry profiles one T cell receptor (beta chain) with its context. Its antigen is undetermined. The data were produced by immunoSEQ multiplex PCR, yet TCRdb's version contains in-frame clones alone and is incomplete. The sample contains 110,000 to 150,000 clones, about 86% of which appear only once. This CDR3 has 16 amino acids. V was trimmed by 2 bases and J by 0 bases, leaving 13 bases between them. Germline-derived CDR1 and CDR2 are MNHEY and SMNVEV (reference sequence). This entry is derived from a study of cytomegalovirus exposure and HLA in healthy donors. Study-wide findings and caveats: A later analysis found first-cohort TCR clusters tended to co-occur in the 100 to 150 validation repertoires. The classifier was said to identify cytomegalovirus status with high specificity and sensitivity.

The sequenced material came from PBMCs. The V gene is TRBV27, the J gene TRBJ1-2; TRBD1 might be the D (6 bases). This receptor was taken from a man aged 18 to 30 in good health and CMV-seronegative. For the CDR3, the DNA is TGTGCCAGCAGTTTAGCCGGGACACTAGCTAACTATGGCTACACCTTC. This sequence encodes CASSLAGTLANYGYTF.